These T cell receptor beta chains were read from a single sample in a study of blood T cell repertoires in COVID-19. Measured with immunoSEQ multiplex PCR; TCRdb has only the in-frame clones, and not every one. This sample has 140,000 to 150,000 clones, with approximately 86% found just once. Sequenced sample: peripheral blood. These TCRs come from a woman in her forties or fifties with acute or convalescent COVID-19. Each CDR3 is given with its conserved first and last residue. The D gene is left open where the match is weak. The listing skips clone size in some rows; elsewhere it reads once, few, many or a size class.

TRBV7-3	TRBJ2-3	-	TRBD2	TGTGCCAGCAGCTCAACTAGCGGAGATACGCAGTATTTT	CASSSTSGDTQYF
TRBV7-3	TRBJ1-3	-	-	TGTGCCAGCAGCTTAACCCTTAGTGGCACCATATATTTT	CASSLTLSGTIYF
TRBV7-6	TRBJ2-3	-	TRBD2	TGTGCCAGCAGCCCGAGGACTAGACACGATACGCAGTATTTT	CASSPRTRHDTQYF
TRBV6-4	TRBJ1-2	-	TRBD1	TGTGCCAGCAGTGAACGGGACAGGGGGCATGGCTACACCTTC	CASSERDRGHGYTF
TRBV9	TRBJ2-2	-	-	TGTGCCAGCAGCCTCCCGACCTGGGGACAACCGACCGGGGAGCTGTTTTTT	CASSLPTWGQPTGELFF
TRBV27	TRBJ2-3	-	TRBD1	TGTGCCAGCAGTTCCTGGACAGGGAAGGTAGATACGCAGTATTTT	CASSSWTGKVDTQYF
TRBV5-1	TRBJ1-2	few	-	TGCGCCAGCAGCTATTGGACAGTCAACTATGGCTACACCTTC	CASSYWTVNYGYTF
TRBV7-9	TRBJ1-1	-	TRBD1	TGTGCCAGCAGCGCCCGACAGGGGGTGATGGGCGCTGAAGCTTTCTTT	CASSARQGVMGAEAFF
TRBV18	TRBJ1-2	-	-	TGTGCCAGCTCACCTACAGAAAACTATGGCTACACCTTC	CASSPTENYGYTF
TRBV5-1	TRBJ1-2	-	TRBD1	TGCGCCAGCAGCAGGGAGGGACAGGGGACCTATGGCTACACCTTC	CASSREGQGTYGYTF
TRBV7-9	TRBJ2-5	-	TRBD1	TGTGCCAGCAGCCCCTTTAGGACAGGGTATCAAGAGACCCAGTACTTC	CASSPFRTGYQETQYF
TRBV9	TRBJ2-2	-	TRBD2	TGTGCCAGCAGCCCACGGACTAGCCTTGGGGAGCTGTTTTTT	CASSPRTSLGELFF
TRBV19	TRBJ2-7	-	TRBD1	TGTGCCAGTAGTAGGGGGACAGTTGCCTACGAGCAGTACTTC	CASSRGTVAYEQYF
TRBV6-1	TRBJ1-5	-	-	TGTGCCAGCAGTGAAACAGGGCGGCAGCCCCAGCATTTT	CASSETGRQPQHF
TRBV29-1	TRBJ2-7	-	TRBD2	TGCAGCGCCCGGGGGAGGGCCCCTGAGCAGTACTTC	CSARGRAPEQYF
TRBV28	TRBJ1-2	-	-	TGTGCCAGCAGTTTAATGGGGGGGAGGGCTAACTATGGCTACACCTTC	CASSLMGGRANYGYTF
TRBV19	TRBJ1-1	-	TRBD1	TGTGCCAGTAGTCCTGACAGGGCGGGGAACACTGAAGCTTTCTTT	CASSPDRAGNTEAFF
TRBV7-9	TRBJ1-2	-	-	TGTGCCAGCAGCTTCGAGCGCGAGGGCTACACCTTC	CASSFEREGYTF
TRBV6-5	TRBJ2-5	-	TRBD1	TGTGCCAGCAGTACGACAGGGGTGACCCAGTACTTC	CASSTTGVTQYF
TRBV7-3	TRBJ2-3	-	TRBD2	TGTGCCAGCAGCTCCGTTAGCGGGGGGTTGGATACGCAGTATTTT	CASSSVSGGLDTQYF
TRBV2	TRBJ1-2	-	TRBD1	TGTGCCAGCAGGGAATGGCAGGGGGCGGGAGGCTACACCTTC	CASREWQGAGGYTF
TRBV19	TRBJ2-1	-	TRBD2	TGTGCCAGTAGTATATCCGGGACTAGCGGGAGGATGACGCAGTTCTTC	CASSISGTSGRMTQFF
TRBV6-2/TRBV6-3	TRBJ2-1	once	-	TGTGCCAGCAGTTACGAAGTCCGGAATGAGCAGTTCTTC	CASSYEVRNEQFF
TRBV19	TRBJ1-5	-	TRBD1	TGTGCCGCCCGACAGGGGGCGACGAGCAATCAGCCCCAGCATTTT	CAARQGATSNQPQHF
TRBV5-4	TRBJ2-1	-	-	TGTGCCAGCAAACGAGACACCTACAATGAGCAGTTCTTC	CASKRDTYNEQFF
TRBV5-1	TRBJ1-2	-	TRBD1	TGCGCCAGCAGATTTATACAGGGGGCCCCTGGGGGCTACACCTTC	CASRFIQGAPGGYTF
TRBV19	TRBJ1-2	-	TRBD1	TGTGCCAGCCGACAGGGGAGGATGGCTAACTATGGCTACACCTTC	CASRQGRMANYGYTF
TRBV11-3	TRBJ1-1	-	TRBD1	TGTGCCAGCAGTTTTGACAGGGCTACTGAAGCTTTCTTT	CASSFDRATEAFF
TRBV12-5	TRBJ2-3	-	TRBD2	TGTGCTAGTGGTCTAGCGGGGAGGAGCACAGATACGCAGTATTTT	CASGLAGRSTDTQYF
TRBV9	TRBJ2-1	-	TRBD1	TGTGCCAGCAGCGTAGATGGACAGGAGTACAATGAGCAGTTCTTC	CASSVDGQEYNEQFF
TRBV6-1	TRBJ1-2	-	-	TGTGCCAGCAGAGGGGACTATGGCTACACCTTC	CASRGDYGYTF
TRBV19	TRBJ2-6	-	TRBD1	TGTGCCAGTACTTCAACGGGACAGGGAGTCTCTGGGGCCAACGTCCTGACTTTC	CASTSTGQGVSGANVLTF
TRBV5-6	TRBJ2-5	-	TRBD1	TGTGCCAGCAGCTCGACAGGGGATGGGGAGACCCAGTACTTC	CASSSTGDGETQYF
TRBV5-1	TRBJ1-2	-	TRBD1	TGCGCCAGCAGCCCCGAGGGACAGAACTATGGCTACACCTTC	CASSPEGQNYGYTF
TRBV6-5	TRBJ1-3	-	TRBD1	TGTGCCAGCAGAGAGACAGGGGTAAACACCATATATTTT	CASRETGVNTIYF
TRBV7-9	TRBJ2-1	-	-	TGTGCCAGCAGCTTACACAGGGAGAATGAGCAGTTCTTC	CASSLHRENEQFF
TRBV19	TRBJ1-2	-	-	TGTGCCAGTACCGAAACAGGGAGTGGCTATGGCTACACCTTC	CASTETGSGYGYTF
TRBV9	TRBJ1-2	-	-	TGTGCCAGCAGCGTAGAGGCGTCAGGGTTGTATGGCTACACCTTC	CASSVEASGLYGYTF
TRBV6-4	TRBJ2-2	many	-	TGTGCCAGCAGTGTCGGCAGGGCAGGCGGGGAGCTGTTTTTT	CASSVGRAGGELFF
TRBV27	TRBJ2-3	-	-	TGTGCCAGCAGTTTAGGGTTAGCGGCCACAGATACGCAGTATTTT	CASSLGLAATDTQYF
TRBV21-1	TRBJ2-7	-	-	TGTGCCAGCAGCAATGCCCCCTACGGGAGTCAGTACTTC	CASSNAPYGSQYF
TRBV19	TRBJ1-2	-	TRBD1	TGTGCCAGTAGTTTCGGACAGGGGCCCCTTGGCTATGGCTACACCTTC	CASSFGQGPLGYGYTF
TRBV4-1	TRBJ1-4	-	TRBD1	TGCGCCAGCAGTTTCTGGACAGGGCTTGCAACTAATGAAAAACTGTTTTTT	CASSFWTGLATNEKLFF
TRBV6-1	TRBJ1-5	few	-	TGTGCCAGCAGTGAAAACAGGTTCAATCAGCCCCAGCATTTT	CASSENRFNQPQHF
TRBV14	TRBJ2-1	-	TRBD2	TGTGCCAGCAGCCAAGACAGGGTCGGGACTAGCGGGAGTACGTACAATGAGCAGTTCTTC	CASSQDRVGTSGSTYNEQFF
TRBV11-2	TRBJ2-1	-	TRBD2	TGTGCCAGCAGCTTAGCGGGGAGCGGGAGTGGAGATGAGCAGTTCTTC	CASSLAGSGSGDEQFF
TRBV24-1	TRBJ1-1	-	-	TGTGCCACCAGTGATCCGAACACCGGGGGGGGTCAGGAAGCTTTCTTT	CATSDPNTGGGQEAFF
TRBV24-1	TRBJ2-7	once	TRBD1	TGTGCCACTAGTGGGACAGGGGAGGAGGACGAGCAGTACTTC	CATSGTGEEDEQYF
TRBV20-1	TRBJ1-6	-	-	TGCAGTGCTAGGGAAGGGGTGACCCTCCACTTT	CSAREGVTLHF
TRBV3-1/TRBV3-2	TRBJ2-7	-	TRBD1	TGTGCCACCTCCGGGACAGAGAGCTCCTACGAGCAGTACTTC	CATSGTESSYEQYF
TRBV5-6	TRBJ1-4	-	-	TGTGCCAGCAGCTTAAATGGGGGGGCCTATGAAAAACTGTTTTTT	CASSLNGGAYEKLFF
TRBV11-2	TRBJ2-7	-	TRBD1	TGTGCCAGCAGCTTAGATTCGAGACAGGGGTACGAGCAGTACTTC	CASSLDSRQGYEQYF
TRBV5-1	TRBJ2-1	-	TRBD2	TGCGCCAGCAGCGAAGCGGGGGGGCTCGGCAATGAGCAGTTCTTC	CASSEAGGLGNEQFF
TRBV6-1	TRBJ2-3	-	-	TGTGCCAGCAGTGATAAAGGGGGGGGTCGGGATCGAGGAGATACGCAGTATTTT	CASSDKGGGRDRGDTQYF
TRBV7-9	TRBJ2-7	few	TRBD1	TGTGCCAGCAGCTTGGGACAGGACTACGAGCAGTACTTC	CASSLGQDYEQYF
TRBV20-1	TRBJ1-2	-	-	TGCAGTGCTAGTAGCTGGGGGCCGGTATCCCCCACCTTC	CSASSWGPVSPTF
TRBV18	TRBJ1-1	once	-	TGTGCCAGCTCACCAGTGTACAGCAACATGAACACTGAAGCTTTCTTT	CASSPVYSNMNTEAFF